The rows below give T cell receptor beta chains drawn from one sample of a study of T cell changes during pregnancy in multiple sclerosis. TCRdb's table, derived via immunoSEQ multiplex PCR, lists solely in-frame clones and lacks some. The data hold under 70,000 clones, with 92% observed a single time. Here the sequenced sample was CD4+ T cells from peripheral blood mononuclear cells, taken after pregnancy. The receptor source for this set is a female donor with multiple sclerosis, enrolled in a pregnancy study. Each CDR3 is given with its conserved first and last residue. A D gene is named only where the DNA matches it firmly. Clone size is given for some rows only: seen once, a few or many times, or a class if the clone is expanded.

CDR3 length,V gene,clone size,J gene,D gene,CDR3 DNA,CDR3 protein
14,TRBV9,NA,TRBJ2-7,NA,TGTGCCAGCAGCACGCGGGACAGCTTCCACGAGCAGTACTTC,CASSTRDSFHEQYF
15,TRBV6-1,NA,TRBJ1-3,NA,TGTGCCAGCAGTGAAAGCGGGTTCGTGGGGTCGGCCATATATTTT,CASSESGFVGSAIYF
14,TRBV19,NA,TRBJ1-1,TRBD1,TGTGCCAGTAGTCAGAAGGGGGCGATCACTGAAGCTTTCTTT,CASSQKGAITEAFF
15,TRBV7-2,NA,TRBJ1-4,TRBD1,TGTGCCAGCAGCCTTTCGGGACAGGGGAATGAAAAACTGTTTTTT,CASSLSGQGNEKLFF
17,TRBV23-1,NA,TRBJ1-2,NA,TGCGCCAGCAGTCGCCATTTGAAGCAGGGTCTAGACTATGGCTACACCTTC,CASSRHLKQGLDYGYTF
15,TRBV5-4,NA,TRBJ1-3,NA,TGTGCCAGCAGCCGGAGCCCGACGGGAGGAAACACCATATATTTT,CASSRSPTGGNTIYF
15,TRBV10-3,NA,TRBJ1-3,NA,TGTGCCATCAGTGACCCCCGTTTCTCTGGAAACACCATATATTTT,CAISDPRFSGNTIYF
14,TRBV7-9,NA,TRBJ2-5,TRBD1,TGTGCCAGCAGCTTAGGGGACAGGAGAGAGACCCAGTACTTC,CASSLGDRRETQYF
15,TRBV6-5,NA,TRBJ2-3,NA,TGTGCCAGCAGTCCGGCGGGACGGCTTTTTGGTACGCAGTATTTT,CASSPAGRLFGTQYF
16,TRBV9,NA,TRBJ2-3,TRBD2,TGTGCCAGCAGCGTAGACGGGCGGGGGGGCCAAGATACGCAGTATTTT,CASSVDGRGGQDTQYF
14,TRBV7-2,NA,TRBJ2-1,TRBD2,TGTGCCAGCAGCAGCGGGGGGGCGGTAAATGAGCAGTTCTTC,CASSSGGAVNEQFF
17,TRBV15,NA,TRBJ2-1,TRBD2,TGTGCCACCAGCAGAGATCTCGGGGGGATAAACTACAATGAGCAGTTCTTC,CATSRDLGGINYNEQFF
17,TRBV7-8,NA,TRBJ1-4,NA,TGTGCCAGCAGCTTTGGACTAGGGAGGGCCGAAACGGAAAAACTGTTTTTT,CASSFGLGRAETEKLFF
18,TRBV6-1,NA,TRBJ2-1,TRBD2,TGTGCCAGCAGTGAGTCAGAGTTAGCGGGGGGGCCATGGGATGAGCAGTTCTTC,CASSESELAGGPWDEQFF
13,TRBV7-3,NA,TRBJ1-1,NA,TGTGCCAGCAGCTTAAGGGGAGGCACTGAAGCTTTCTTT,CASSLRGGTEAFF
15,TRBV15,NA,TRBJ1-3,NA,TGTGCCACCAGCAGAGTCAGGGACTCTGGAAACACCATATATTTT,CATSRVRDSGNTIYF
16,TRBV5-5,NA,TRBJ1-2,NA,TGTGCCAGCAGCTTGGAACCGGGACTTACTTTCTATGGCTACACCTTC,CASSLEPGLTFYGYTF
16,TRBV5-5,NA,TRBJ1-5,TRBD1,TGTGCCAGCAGCCCTACCTGGACAGGGCAGGGGCAGCCCCAGCATTTT,CASSPTWTGQGQPQHF
13,TRBV5-1,once,TRBJ1-2,NA,TGCGCCAGCAGCTTGGAGGGAGGGCTTGGCTACACCTTC,CASSLEGGLGYTF
15,TRBV9,NA,TRBJ2-3,TRBD2,TGTGCCAGCAGCGTAGTTGGCGGGGGGACAGATACGCAGTATTTT,CASSVVGGGTDTQYF
15,TRBV7-3,NA,TRBJ2-5,NA,TGTGCCAGCAGCTTAACGGGCAGGGGTCATGAGACCCAGTACTTC,CASSLTGRGHETQYF
18,TRBV4-3,NA,TRBJ2-7,NA,TGCGCCAGCAGCCAAGACCAGGGATTGGCAGGTAAAACTTACGAGCAGTACTTC,CASSQDQGLAGKTYEQYF
13,TRBV11-3,NA,TRBJ1-1,NA,TGTGCCAGCAGCTTAGATATGGCATCTGAAGCTTTCTTT,CASSLDMASEAFF
15,TRBV5-1,NA,TRBJ2-2,TRBD1,TGCGCCAGCAGCTTGGACAGGGGCGGAGCCGGGGAGCTGTTTTTT,CASSLDRGGAGELFF
13,TRBV7-9,NA,TRBJ2-2,NA,TGTGCCAGCAGCTTAACAAACACCGGGGAGCTGTTTTTT,CASSLTNTGELFF
17,TRBV4-1,NA,TRBJ2-4,TRBD2,TGCGCCAGTTCCTCCGGGACTAGAAGAGGGGCCAAAAACATTCAGTACTTC,CASSSGTRRGAKNIQYF
12,TRBV6-5,once,TRBJ1-1,NA,TGTGCCAGCCTGCGGGATAACACTGAAGCTTTCTTT,CASLRDNTEAFF
16,TRBV5-1,once,TRBJ2-7,TRBD1,TGCGCCAGCAGCTTGGCCGGGACAGGGGCCCTCTACGAGCAGTACTTC,CASSLAGTGALYEQYF
14,TRBV6-5,NA,TRBJ1-6,TRBD1,TGTGCCAGCAGTTACAACAGGGGGCCGTCACCCCTCCACTTT,CASSYNRGPSPLHF
13,TRBV7-9,NA,TRBJ1-1,NA,TGTGCCAGCAGCTTTCACATGAACACTGAAGCTTTCTTT,CASSFHMNTEAFF
15,TRBV7-2,NA,TRBJ2-5,TRBD1,TGTGCCAGCAGCCCTCGACAGGGGGGTTGGGAGACCCAGTACTTC,CASSPRQGGWETQYF
15,TRBV23-1,NA,TRBJ1-3,NA,TGCGCCAGCAGTCTGCGAAGTCCTAACGGAAACACCATATATTTT,CASSLRSPNGNTIYF
12,TRBV7-3,once,TRBJ2-2,NA,TGTGCCAGCAGCCTAAATCTCGGGGAGCTGTTTTTT,CASSLNLGELFF
14,TRBV6-5,NA,TRBJ1-1,NA,TGTGCCAGCAGTTACTCGCCAGGGAACACTGAAGCTTTCTTT,CASSYSPGNTEAFF
15,TRBV11-1,NA,TRBJ2-5,NA,TGTGCCAGCAGCGACGGGGGTTCCTCCGGGGAGACCCAGTACTTC,CASSDGGSSGETQYF
13,TRBV19,NA,TRBJ1-3,TRBD1,TGTGCCAGTGGGACAGGGAGTGGAAACACCATATATTTT,CASGTGSGNTIYF
16,TRBV19,NA,TRBJ2-6,NA,TGTGCCAGTATGGTCAGGGGAAGCTCTGGGGCCAACGTCCTGACTTTC,CASMVRGSSGANVLTF
15,TRBV9,once,TRBJ1-3,NA,TGTGCCAGCAGCTCTCGACACCTCTCTGGAAACACCATATATTTT,CASSSRHLSGNTIYF
13,TRBV19,NA,TRBJ1-2,TRBD1,TGTGCCAGTAGGACAGGGGGCTTCTATGGCTACACCTTC,CASRTGGFYGYTF
15,TRBV7-9,NA,TRBJ1-1,NA,TGTGCCAGCAGCTTTCCCCGAGCAGGGAACACTGAAGCTTTCTTT,CASSFPRAGNTEAFF
15,TRBV27,NA,TRBJ2-5,NA,TGTGCCAGCAGTTTTGTACCTCCGGGCCAAGAGACCCAGTACTTC,CASSFVPPGQETQYF
13,TRBV18,NA,TRBJ1-5,NA,TGTGCCAGCTCGCGCGACAGGCACCAGCCCCAGCATTTT,CASSRDRHQPQHF
11,TRBV7-2,NA,TRBJ2-4,NA,TGTGCCAGCAGCCCAGGGTACATTCAGTACTTC,CASSPGYIQYF
14,TRBV11-3,NA,TRBJ2-2,NA,TGTGCCAGCAGCTTAGGTCCAGGGGACGGGGAGCTGTTTTTT,CASSLGPGDGELFF
18,TRBV7-3,NA,TRBJ2-3,TRBD2,TGTGCCAGCAGCGCCCCCCGACTAGCGGGGGGGCGTGAAAATACGCAGTATTTT,CASSAPRLAGGRENTQYF
15,TRBV27,NA,TRBJ2-1,TRBD2,TGTGCCAGCAGTGAAAGGGGACTACCGTGGGCTGAGCAGTTCTTC,CASSERGLPWAEQFF
15,TRBV19,NA,TRBJ2-6,TRBD1,TGTGCCAGTAGCAAAACAGGGGCTGGGGCCAACGTCCTGACTTTC,CASSKTGAGANVLTF
14,TRBV9,NA,TRBJ2-2,TRBD1,TGTGCCAGCAGCGTTGGGACAGCTCACGGGGAGCTGTTTTTT,CASSVGTAHGELFF
15,TRBV7-2,once,TRBJ2-5,TRBD2,TGTGCCAGCAGCTACCGCGCGGGGGGTGAGAAGACCCAGTACTTC,CASSYRAGGEKTQYF
15,TRBV18,NA,TRBJ1-5,NA,TGTGCCAGCTCACCGAATCAGGGTAGCAATCAGCCCCAGCATTTT,CASSPNQGSNQPQHF
13,TRBV11-2,NA,TRBJ2-7,NA,TGTGCCAGCACCGGTGGAGACTCCTACGAGCAGTACTTC,CASTGGDSYEQYF
12,TRBV29-1,NA,TRBJ1-1,TRBD1,TGCAGCGTTGAACGACAGGGACTCGGAGCTTTCTTT,CSVERQGLGAFF
14,TRBV6-5,NA,TRBJ1-1,NA,TGTGCCAGCAGTTTGGGAGGGTTGAACACTGAAGCTTTCTTT,CASSLGGLNTEAFF
13,TRBV10-3,NA,TRBJ1-6,TRBD1,TGTGCCACCAACAGGGGGCAGGGTTCACCCCTCCACTTT,CATNRGQGSPLHF